This T cell receptor beta chain was sequenced during a study of tumor-infiltrating lymphocytes in primary liver carcinoma. Remarks on this clonotype: At one of its ends the junction is not consistent with the germline gene, which may arise from a read error.

Extraction of RNA together with DNA used about 17-30 mg of unsorted bulk tissue. Using a constant-region primer together with ProtoScript II reverse transcriptase, TCR beta cDNA was made from 450 to 600 ng of total RNA. The TCR beta library was amplified through three nested multiplex PCR rounds in a modified ARM-PCR procedure. The first two PCR rounds used TRBV1-TRBV30 primers with a Cbeta primer, roughly 10 cycles each. TCRdb re-called the multiplex PCR reads through MiXCR, storing one row per CDR3 protein. The sample lists 40,000 to 60,000 distinct CDR3 sequences, 60% to 75% occurring once. The V gene's germline CDR1 is SGHAT and CDR2 FQNNGV. The CDR3 is made up of 16 amino acids.

Input material: liver tumor tissue from sampling region 3. Subset in this sample: tumor region T3, left-lateral pole. The chain joins TRBV11-2 to TRBJ2-2, with TRBD2 matching over 10 bases. The TCR was taken from a man aged 35 to 55 with primary liver carcinoma and hepatitis B virus infection. CDR3 amino acids: CASSLALAGASGELLF. CDR3 DNA: TGTGCCAGCAGCTTAGCCCTAGCGGGAGCCTCTGGGGAGCTGTTGTTT.